A single sample gave rise to the 20 T cell receptor beta chains below, sequenced in a study of shared clonotypes between healthy human individuals (dated by TCRdb to 2020 to 2021). The receptor library was made with the immunoSEQ multiplex PCR assay. The clones in this table, taken by TCRdb from immuneACCESS, are in-frame only. Not every clone is retained; where verified, under half of the shortfall comes from an unresolved V gene, and the cause of the rest is unknown. Present in this sample are about half a million clones, approximately 85% of which were seen just once. Clones ranked in the top ten supply 13% of the sample. Sequenced sample: PBMCs. These receptors originate from a woman in her forties in good health. Some clones in this sample may be carry-over from other donors' samples.

This clone was observed a few times. The chain carries TRBV28 and TRBJ1-5; 7 positions agree with TRBD1. Germline lookup yields CDR1 MDHEN and CDR2 SYDVKM. V trimming: 7 bases; J trimming: 4 bases; junction bases outside the gene matches: 7. The CDR3 consists of 14 residues. Here the CDR3 reads CASTQGVENQPQHF. The CDR3 DNA follows: TGTGCCAGCACGCAGGGGGTAGAAAATCAGCCCCAGCATTTT.

This sequence joins TRBV29-1 and TRBJ1-1; weak D call: TRBD1 (5 bases). Deletions cut 7 bases from V and 2 bases from J, with 14 bases between. Germline V gene lookup returns CDR1 SQVTM and CDR2 ANQGSEA. CDR3 size: 13 residues. The CDR3 loop is CSARGGSNTEAFF. The CDR3 DNA is TGCAGCGCCCGGGGGGGGTCTAACACTGAAGCTTTCTTT. Together with reference TRBV29-1 and TRBJ1-1, the CDR3 gives the full variable domain: SAVISQKPSRDICQRGTSLTIQCQVDSQVTMMFWYRQQPGQSLTLIATANQGSEATYESGFVIDKFPISRPNLTFSTLTVSNMSPEDSSIYLCSARGGSNTEAFFGQGTRLTVV.

This clone was counted a single time. This rearrangement joins TRBV7-2 to TRBJ2-7, with 9 bases that match TRBD2. This CDR3 has 17 amino acids. Trimming took 5 bases from V and 2 from J; bases not matched to a gene: 13. The germline gives CDR1 SGHTA, CDR2 FQGNSA. CDR3 sequence reads: CASSLHRSGRIPYEQYF. The DNA of the CDR3 is TGTGCCAGCAGCCTACATCGTAGCGGGAGAATACCCTACGAGCAGTACTTC.

A word on this clone: The same CDR3 can be traced to other DNA sequences in this sample. The V and J genes are TRBV9 and TRBJ2-3; D is unclear. The V end lost 2 bases, the J end lost 4 bases, and 11 bases lay between the germline ends. Per germline, CDR1 SGDLS and CDR2 YYNGEE. This CDR3 region has 14 residues. The chain's CDR3 is CASSVGGNSDTQYF. The CDR3 DNA reads TGTGCCAGCAGCGTCGGCGGAAACTCAGATACGCAGTATTTT. The whole variable domain, filled in from reference TRBV9 and TRBJ2-3, reads DSGVTQTPKHLITATGQRVTLRCSPRSGDLSVYWYQQSLDQGLQFLIQYYNGEERAKGNILERFSAQQFPDLHSELNLSSLELGDSALYFCASSVGGNSDTQYFGPGTRLTVL.

This rearrangement joins TRBV30 to TRBJ2-5; 7 nucleotides match TRBD1. The CDR3 spans 13 residues. J gave up 4 bases and V 5 bases, and 7 bases lay outside the gene matches. The germline CDR1 and CDR2 sequences are GTSNPN and SVGIG (reference sequence). The CDR3 DNA reads as TGTGCCTGGGTTGACAGGGCGGGAGAGACCCAGTACTTC. Amino acid sequence: CAWVDRAGETQYF.

This rearrangement joins TRBV2 to TRBJ1-4; the D gene is possibly TRBD1 (6 bases). CDR1 and CDR2 (germline): SNHLY, FYNNEI. The CDR3 has 18 residues. V lost 0 bases and J lost 6, with 20 bases in between. CDR3 protein: CASSEARSRGGRYEKLFF. The CDR3 DNA reads TGTGCCAGCAGTGAAGCTAGGAGTAGGGGGGGCCGGTATGAAAAACTGTTTTTT.

This clone was seen a handful of times. This sequence joins TRBV2 and TRBJ2-4, with D perhaps matching TRBD1 (5 bases). The germline V gene encodes CDR1 SNHLY and CDR2 FYNNEI. The V gene lost 5 bases and the J gene lost 0 bases, with 11 bases spanning the gap. This CDR3 is 15 amino acids long. As DNA, the CDR3 is TGTGCCAGCAGTTCAAAGACAGTAGCCAAAAACATTCAGTACTTC. This translates into CASSSKTVAKNIQYF.

The chain combines TRBV6-5 with TRBJ1-3; TRBD1 agrees at 10 bases. Germline assignment: CDR1 MNHEY and CDR2 SVGAGI. Trimming cost V 0 bases and J 2 bases; bases outside gene matches: 1. This CDR3 has 16 residues. The CDR3 loop reads CASSYSGTGAGNTIYF. CDR3 DNA: TGTGCCAGCAGTTACTCGGGGACAGGGGCTGGAAACACCATATATTTT.

This clone occurred many times. The rearrangement links TRBV9 to TRBJ1-1, with 7 nucleotides matching TRBD1. V shed 5 bases and J 1 base; nucleotides not matched to a gene: 5. The CDR3 has 14 amino acids. CDR1 and CDR2 from the germline V gene are SGDLS and YYNGEE. CDR3 protein: CASRTGTENTEAFF. CDR3 nucleotide sequence: TGTGCCAGCAGGACTGGGACAGAGAACACTGAAGCTTTCTTT. Combining the CDR3 with reference TRBV9 and TRBJ1-1 gives the whole variable domain DSGVTQTPKHLITATGQRVTLRCSPRSGDLSVYWYQQSLDQGLQFLIQYYNGEERAKGNILERFSAQQFPDLHSELNLSSLELGDSALYFCASRTGTENTEAFFGQGTRLTVV.

This clone was detected only a few times. The V gene is TRBV19, the J gene TRBJ2-1; TRBD1 aligns across 7 bases. After removal of 5 bases from V and 7 bases from J, the junction contained 5 bases not matched to a gene. This CDR3 comprises 13 residues. In germline, CDR1 is LNHDA, CDR2 SQIVND (reference sequence). The CDR3, as DNA: TGTGCCAGTAGTGCGACAGGGTTGAATGAGCAGTTCTTC. Amino acid sequence: CASSATGLNEQFF.

This chain uses TRBV5-1 with TRBJ1-1; no clear D gene. Germline V CDR1 and CDR2: SGHRS, YFSETQ. Trimming took 0 bases from V and 2 from J, leaving 11 bases between them. The CDR3 contains 15 residues. The CDR3 loop is CASSLGSRSNTEAFF. Written as DNA, the CDR3 is TGCGCCAGCAGCTTGGGTTCGCGCAGCAACACTGAAGCTTTCTTT.

The V call is TRBV29-1, the J call TRBJ1-2; D not resolved. Germline V lookup: CDR1 SQVTM, CDR2 ANQGSEA. The V end lost 4 bases, the J end lost 6 bases, and 12 bases lay between the germline ends. The CDR3 contains 12 residues. The CDR3 DNA follows: TGCAGCGTTGGGGAGAGGGAGCATGGCTACACCTTC. Its protein product is CSVGEREHGYTF.

V and J are TRBV19 and TRBJ1-1; perhaps TRBD1 as D (5 bases). V was cut by 4 bases and J by 0 bases, with 15 bases left in between. Germline loops: CDR1 LNHDA, CDR2 SQIVND (reference sequence). There are 16 residues in the CDR3. CDR3 sequence reads: CASSTGRMDMNTEAFF. CDR3 bases: TGTGCCAGTAGTACCGGACGGATGGACATGAACACTGAAGCTTTCTTT.

This clone came up a few times. V gene TRBV7-2 combines with J gene TRBJ1-1; no reliable D call. Trimming removed 0 bases at V and 4 bases at J, with 6 bases between. The CDR3 spans 13 residues. Germline lookup yields CDR1 SGHTA and CDR2 FQGNSA. The CDR3 region has the DNA TGTGCCAGCAGCTTAGCGCCGGGCACTGAAGCTTTCTTT. Translated, it gives CASSLAPGTEAFF.

Only one count was recorded for this clone. The CDR3 nucleotides are TGTGCCAGCATAGTGTACGAGCAGTACTTC. Encoded protein: CASIVYEQYF. The V and J genes are TRBV6-4 and TRBJ2-7; the D is unclear. V lost 7 bases and J 4 bases, leaving 5 bases between the germline ends. The CDR3 runs 10 residues. Germline CDR1 and CDR2: MRHNA and SNTAGT.

This clone has only a few counts. CDR3 nucleotides: TGTGCCAGCAGCAAGGGGGTCGGCTTCAGCGCCGGGGAGCTGTTTTTT. The encoded protein is CASSKGVGFSAGELFF. The chain recombines TRBV11-3 with TRBJ2-2, with a weak D call TRBD1 (6 bases). Between the trimmed V and J ends, which lost 5 bases and 6 bases, there was a span of 19 bases. CDR3 length equals 16 residues. CDR1 and CDR2 from the germline V gene are SGHNT and YENEEA.

This clone showed up just once. This chain links TRBV9 with TRBJ2-2, with TRBD2 matching over 12 bases. The junction had 4 bases not matched to a gene; V was cut back by 4 bases and J by 0 bases. Germline CDR1 SGDLS, CDR2 YYNGEE. This CDR3 has 17 amino acids. CDR3 nucleotide sequence: TGTGCCAGCAGCCCAGGACTAGCGGGGACGAACACCGGGGAGCTGTTTTTT. It specifies CASSPGLAGTNTGELFF.

The rearrangement joins TRBV5-1 to TRBJ2-5; a weak D match, TRBD2 (6 bases). Trimming removed 2 bases from V and 5 bases from J, with 16 bases in between. Germline CDR1 reads SGHRS; CDR2 reads YFSETQ. CDR3 length: 15 amino acids. For the CDR3, the DNA is TGCGCCAGCAGCTTTGGCGGGATGCGGTTGGAGACCCAGTACTTC. It translates to CASSFGGMRLETQYF.

As to this clone: A junction boundary mismatches the germline segment, possibly from a read error. The CDR3 is CTSSLLSENIQYF. The CDR3, as DNA: TGTACCAGCAGCTTATTATCAGAGAACATTCAGTACTTC. The chain uses TRBV7-9 and TRBJ2-4; the D is unclear. The germline V gene encodes CDR1 SEHNR and CDR2 FQNEAQ (reference sequence). The CDR3 is made up of 13 amino acids.

Only one count was recorded for this clone. V gene TRBV9 combines with J gene TRBJ2-1; 11 bases are a match to TRBD2. With 0 bases clipped from V and 9 bases from J, the junction kept 8 bases outside the gene matches. The CDR3 consists of 16 residues. Germline assignment: CDR1 SGDLS and CDR2 YYNGEE. The CDR3, as DNA: TGTGCCAGCAGCGTAGACCCTACTAGCGGGAGCGGTGAGCAGTTCTTC. It codes for CASSVDPTSGSGEQFF. The variable domain in full, completed from reference TRBV9 and TRBJ2-1, reads DSGVTQTPKHLITATGQRVTLRCSPRSGDLSVYWYQQSLDQGLQFLIQYYNGEERAKGNILERFSAQQFPDLHSELNLSSLELGDSALYFCASSVDPTSGSGEQFFGPGTRLTVL.